The 23 T cell receptor beta chains presented below share a single source sample, sequenced in a study of EBV T-cell therapy then PD-1 blockade in nasopharyngeal carcinoma. Their target antigens are unknown. Documented treatment: AdE1-LMPpoly-expanded autologous EBV-specific T-cell therapy followed by anti-PD-1 nivolumab. Sequenced by immunoSEQ multiplex PCR; TCRdb stores in-frame clones only, minus some. Found here are roughly 14,000 clones, around 84% of them singletons; the top ten hold around 30%. The material sequenced was CD8+ T cells from blood, taken at roughly day 97 from a patient whose treatment included autologous EBV-specific T cells and nivolumab. The receptors originated from a man aged 35-49 years with nasopharyngeal carcinoma.

The chain employs TRBV4-1 and TRBJ2-7; TRBD1 might be the D (6 bases). V shed 4 bases and J shed 2 bases, with 18 bases lying between them. The length of the CDR3 is 16 residues. Germline V gene lookup returns CDR1 MGHRA and CDR2 YSYEKL. CDR3 amino acids: CASSRAPLQGPYEQYF. The CDR3 DNA sequence: TGCGCCAGCAGCCGAGCACCCCTGCAGGGGCCCTACGAGCAGTACTTC.

The chain recombines TRBV24-1 with TRBJ2-7, with 9 bases identical to TRBD1. Germline V lookup: CDR1 KGHDR, CDR2 SFDVKD. Trimming cost V 5 bases and J 3 bases; bases outside gene matches: 7. The CDR3 spans 15 residues. This CDR3 is CATSALTGGGYEQYF. DNA of the CDR3: TGTGCCACCAGTGCCCTGACAGGGGGAGGCTACGAGCAGTACTTC.

The chain couples TRBV30 to TRBJ1-1; D not resolved. The CDR3 spans 14 residues. Trimming removed 0 bases at V and 0 bases at J, with 8 bases between. Germline assignment: CDR1 GTSNPN and CDR2 SVGIG (reference sequence). CDR3: CAWSVMGLNTEAFF. Written as DNA, the CDR3 is TGTGCCTGGAGTGTGATGGGCCTGAACACTGAAGCTTTCTTT.

This clone has just one count. CDR3 loop: CASSKGDRGRVNTEAFF. In DNA, the CDR3 is TGTGCCAGCAGCAAAGGGGACAGGGGGAGAGTGAACACTGAAGCTTTCTTT. The gene calls are TRBV21-1 and TRBJ1-1; the tabulated D call, TRBD1, remains unverified against the DNA. TRBV21-1 is shown as a pseudogene. The CDR3 runs to 17 residues.

This clone was seen only a few times. The J gene is TRBJ2-1, the V gene TRBV7-2, with TRBD2 as a possible D gene (5 bases). This CDR3 is built from 15 residues. Deletions cut 1 base from V and 0 bases from J, with 7 bases between. Germline CDR1 SGHTA, CDR2 FQGNSA. CDR3 loop: CASSLEGASYNEQFF. The DNA of the CDR3 is TGTGCCAGCAGCTTAGAGGGAGCCTCCTACAATGAGCAGTTCTTC.

This clone has just one count. This sequence joins TRBV12-3 or TRBV12-4 and TRBJ2-1, with D uncertain. This CDR3 has 11 amino acids. Trimming removed 6 bases from V and 7 bases from J, with 7 bases in between. The CDR3 bases are TGTGCCAGCAGCCCACGAAATGAGCAGTTCTTC. Residues: CASSPRNEQFF.

V and J are TRBV7-8 and TRBJ1-2; D is unclear. The V and J ends lost 2 bases and 4 bases respectively, with 11 bases between them. This CDR3 region has 14 residues. Per germline, CDR1 SGHVS and CDR2 FQNEAQ. The CDR3 bases are TGTGCCAGCAGCTTATTGCGCGGGCCCTATGGCTACACCTTC. Its translation is CASSLLRGPYGYTF.

The chain is built from TRBV13 and TRBJ2-1, with TRBD1 identical over 9 bases. Germline-derived CDR1 and CDR2 are PRHDT and FYEKMQ (reference sequence). V shed 7 bases, J shed 7 bases, and the junction held 11 bases outside the gene matches. This CDR3 comprises 15 residues. In nucleotides, the CDR3 is TGTGCCAGCAACTTGGGCCCCGGGACAGGGAATGAGCAGTTCTTC. It codes for CASNLGPGTGNEQFF. The variable domain in full, completed from reference TRBV13 and TRBJ2-1, reads AAGVIQSPRHLIKEKRETATLKCYPIPRHDTVYWYQQGPGQDPQFLISFYEKMQSDKGSIPDRFSAQQFSDYHSELNMSSLELGDSALYFCASNLGPGTGNEQFFGPGTRLTVL.

This clone was recorded once. The chain recombines TRBV6-5 with TRBJ2-1; D not certain. V dropped 6 bases and J dropped 2 bases, with 8 bases sitting between them. Germline loops: CDR1 MNHEY, CDR2 SVGAGI. The CDR3 has 13 residues. The CDR3 region is CASSLTPYNEQFF. The CDR3, as DNA: TGTGCCAGCAGCCTTACACCCTACAATGAGCAGTTCTTC.

CDR3: CASSYSRGGGYTF. The DNA for the CDR3 is TGTGCCAGCAGTTACTCCAGGGGTGGAGGCTACACCTTC. This rearrangement joins TRBV6-5 to TRBJ1-2; tentative D call: TRBD1 (6 bases). Germline V gene data show CDR1 as MNHEY and CDR2 as SVGAGI. The CDR3 totals 13 residues. The V end was cut by 0 bases, the J end by 8 bases, with 10 bases between.

J is TRBJ2-3 and V is TRBV3-1 (or the pseudogene TRBV3-2); 11 positions match TRBD1. Germline values: CDR1 LGHDT, CDR2 YNNKEL (reference sequence). The V segment lost 4 bases and the J segment 0 bases; nucleotides outside the gene matches: 3. The CDR3 totals 16 residues. The CDR3 reads CASSPDRGQSTDTQYF. CDR3 in DNA: TGTGCCAGCAGCCCGGACAGGGGGCAAAGCACAGATACGCAGTATTTT.

V gene TRBV7-9 combines with J gene TRBJ1-5; D remains unclear. The V and J ends lost 1 base and 12 bases respectively, with 19 bases between them. The CDR3 runs to 15 residues. In germline, CDR1 is SEHNR, CDR2 FQNEAQ (reference sequence). CDR3 in amino acids: CASSLDYGPIGSQHF. CDR3 DNA sequence: TGTGCCAGCAGCTTAGATTACGGGCCCATCGGGAGCCAGCATTTT.

The CDR3 coding sequence is TGTGCTAGTGGGGGGGGACAATCCTACAATGAGCAGTTCTTC. Translated: CASGGGQSYNEQFF. The gene calls are TRBV12-5 and TRBJ2-1; D is possibly TRBD1 or TRBD2 (6 bases each). The CDR3 totals 14 residues. The V end was cut by 6 bases, the J end by 1 base, with 10 bases between. Germline CDR1 and CDR2: LGHNT and FRNRAP.

J is TRBJ2-1 and V is TRBV7-9, with 11 bases identical to TRBD1. With 5 bases clipped from V and 6 bases from J, the junction kept 9 bases outside the gene matches. The CDR3 contains 16 residues. Germline V CDR1 and CDR2: SEHNR, FQNEAQ (reference sequence). In DNA, the CDR3 is TGTGCCAGCAGCCCTCCCCGGGGGACAGGGGGCAATGAGCAGTTCTTC. Its translation: CASSPPRGTGGNEQFF. The full variable domain, its missing parts supplied by reference TRBV7-9 and TRBJ2-1, is DTGVSQNPRHKITKRGQNVTFRCDPISEHNRLYWYRQTLGQGPEFLTYFQNEAQLEKSRLLSDRFSAERPKGSFSTLEIQRTEQGDSAMYLCASSPPRGTGGNEQFFGPGTRLTVL.

This clone is medium-sized (0.01 to 0.1%). The chain has TRBV4-2 and TRBJ2-2; 7 positions match TRBD1. Losses at the gene ends were 3 bases for V and 3 bases for J; bases not matched to a gene: 1. CDR1 is LGHNA, CDR2 YNFKEQ, per germline. There are 14 residues in the CDR3. The CDR3 DNA is TGTGCCAGCAGCCAGGGGACAGACACCGGGGAGCTGTTTTTT. Its protein is CASSQGTDTGELFF.

This clone was counted a single time. CDR3 nucleotide sequence: TGTGCCAGCATTAACTTGCTGTCAGGAGTCTCTGGAAACACCATATATTTT. Its translation: CASINLLSGVSGNTIYF. The chain recombines TRBV28 with TRBJ1-3; no firm D call. This CDR3 has 17 residues. Germline V gene lookup returns CDR1 MDHEN and CDR2 SYDVKM. Trimming took off 7 bases at V and 0 bases at J, with 19 bases between the two ends.

The V gene is TRBV4-1, the J gene TRBJ2-7, with D possibly being TRBD1 (5 bases). The germline V and J ends were trimmed by 3 bases and 4 bases, with 10 bases remaining between them. This CDR3 is 13 amino acids long. Germline-derived CDR1 and CDR2 are MGHRA and YSYEKL. The CDR3 here is CASSHRDRYEQYF. The CDR3 DNA reads TGCGCCAGCAGCCACCGAGACAGATACGAGCAGTACTTC.

This clone was seen once. This chain joins TRBV6-4 and TRBJ2-6; D gene unclear. This CDR3 spans 15 amino acids. V was trimmed by 0 bases and J by 0 bases, leaving 3 bases between them. Looked up from germline, CDR1 is MRHNA and CDR2 is SNTAGT. The CDR3 nucleotides read TGTGCCAGCAGTGACTCGAACTCTGGGGCCAACGTCCTGACTTTC. Amino acid sequence: CASSDSNSGANVLTF.

V gene TRBV6-2 or TRBV6-3 combines with J gene TRBJ2-2; 9 bases map to TRBD1. The CDR3 extends over 20 amino acids. CDR1 and CDR2 (germline): MNHEY, SVGEGT. The junction had 17 bases not matched to a gene; V was cut back by 2 bases and J by 4 bases. This chain's CDR3 is CASSYQGQGRDQWGTGELFF. The CDR3 nucleotides are TGTGCCAGCAGTTACCAGGGACAGGGTCGGGACCAATGGGGCACCGGGGAGCTGTTTTTT.

The chain links TRBV13 to TRBJ1-1; D is unclear. This CDR3 contains 15 residues. The germline V and J ends were trimmed by 4 bases and 3 bases, with 15 bases remaining between them. Germline values: CDR1 PRHDT, CDR2 FYEKMQ (reference sequence). This CDR3 reads CASSSSTAGDTEAFF. CDR3 nucleotides: TGTGCCAGCAGCTCCTCGACGGCCGGAGACACTGAAGCTTTCTTT.

Here the CDR3 reads CASSLIQDSSGPLHF. The CDR3 DNA reads as TGTGCCAGCAGCCTAATCCAGGATTCCTCGGGACCCCTCCACTTT. This sequence joins TRBV6-2 or TRBV6-3 and TRBJ1-6; D remains ambiguous. The germline V gene has CDR1 MNHEY and CDR2 SVGEGT. The CDR3 has 15 amino acids. V shed 6 bases and J shed 12 bases, with 21 bases lying between them.

This clone was seen a single time. This chain connects TRBV6-6 to TRBJ2-7; 11 nucleotides line up with TRBD1. The V segment lost 4 bases and the J segment 2 bases; nucleotides outside the gene matches: 4. The CDR3 sequence is 15 residues long. CDR1 MNHNY and CDR2 SVGAGI come from the germline V gene (reference sequence). CDR3 region: CASSSDRGLPYEQYF. Here the CDR3 DNA reads TGTGCCAGCAGTTCGGACAGGGGGCTCCCCTACGAGCAGTACTTC.

The chain combines TRBV9 with TRBJ2-3, with TRBD2 as a possible D gene (5 bases). V lost 3 bases to trimming and J lost 7 bases, with 12 bases between them. The germline V gene encodes CDR1 SGDLS and CDR2 YYNGEE. The CDR3 contains 13 residues. This CDR3 is CASSAPLAHTQYF. CDR3 coding DNA: TGTGCCAGCAGCGCTCCCCTAGCTCATACGCAGTATTTT.